Listed below are T cell receptor beta chains from one sample, sequenced in a study of blood T cell repertoires in COVID-19. Data came from immunoSEQ multiplex PCR; TCRdb stores just in-frame clones and leaves some out. The sample consists of around 340,000 clones, roughly 90% of them appearing once. The sequenced sample consisted of peripheral blood. The receptors stem from a woman between 55 and 75 years old with COVID-19, enrolled during active disease. The CDR3 runs from the conserved cysteine through the conserved F or W. The D gene is left open where the match is weak. Clone size is shown for a subset of rows, as once, few, many or a class of expanded clone.

D,V,size,length,J,CDR3,DNA
-,TRBV7-2,-,13,TRBJ1-4,CASSLPTLKKLFF,TGTGCCAGCAGCTTACCTACCCTGAAAAAACTGTTTTTT
-,TRBV30,-,15,TRBJ1-5,CAWSVSGSGNQPQHF,TGTGCCTGGAGTGTATCGGGGTCCGGCAATCAGCCCCAGCATTTT
-,TRBV11-1,-,13,TRBJ1-2,CASSLTGIYGYTF,TGTGCCAGCAGCTTAACGGGAATCTATGGCTACACCTTC
-,TRBV7-6,few,15,TRBJ1-5,CASSPGLIGNQPQHF,TGTGCCAGCAGCCCGGGACTTATAGGCAATCAGCCCCAGCATTTT
TRBD1,TRBV6-1,-,17,TRBJ1-2,CASSETRPGQGIYGYTF,TGTGCCAGCAGCGAAACGAGGCCGGGACAGGGGATCTATGGCTACACCTTC
TRBD1,TRBV30,-,14,TRBJ2-7,CACSRQGLTYEQYF,TGTGCCTGTTCCAGACAGGGGCTTACCTACGAGCAGTACTTC
-,TRBV10-3,few,13,TRBJ1-1,CAISREKRTEAFF,TGTGCCATCAGCCGGGAAAAGCGCACTGAAGCTTTCTTT
-,TRBV4-1,few,14,TRBJ1-2,CASSPSLINYGYTF,TGCGCCAGCAGCCCTTCACTGATTAACTATGGCTACACCTTC
TRBD1,TRBV24-1,-,16,TRBJ1-5,CATSDLDRVDNQPQHF,TGTGCCACCAGTGATTTAGACAGGGTGGACAATCAGCCCCAGCATTTT
TRBD1,TRBV5-1,-,15,TRBJ2-7,CASSPTGQGFYEQYF,TGCGCCAGCAGCCCGACTGGACAGGGCTTCTACGAGCAGTACTTC
TRBD2,TRBV15,-,18,TRBJ2-5,CATSRGRSSGPSEETQYF,TGTGCCACCAGCAGAGGGAGGTCTAGCGGCCCGTCCGAAGAGACCCAGTACTTC
TRBD1,TRBV2,-,13,TRBJ1-5,CASTGQGAQPQHF,TGTGCCAGCACGGGACAGGGCGCTCAGCCCCAGCATTTT
-,TRBV14,-,13,TRBJ1-1,CASSLQVNTEAFF,TGTGCCAGCAGCCTACAGGTGAACACTGAAGCTTTCTTT
TRBD1,TRBV25-1,-,14,TRBJ1-6,CASRGQALNSPLHF,TGTGCCAGCAGGGGACAGGCCTTAAATTCACCCCTCCACTTT
-,TRBV5-1,-,15,TRBJ2-7,CASSLEAGSRYEQYF,TGCGCCAGCAGCTTGGAGGCCGGGTCCCGCTACGAGCAGTACTTC
TRBD2,TRBV7-2,-,14,TRBJ2-3,CASSPRGGTDTQYF,TGTGCCAGCAGCCCCCGGGGGGGCACAGATACGCAGTATTTT
TRBD1,TRBV19,-,14,TRBJ2-7,CASSWTGNSYEQYF,TGTGCCAGTAGTTGGACAGGTAATTCCTACGAGCAGTACTTC
-,TRBV19,-,15,TRBJ1-2,CASSIDPGLTKGYTF,TGTGCCAGTAGTATAGATCCGGGACTAACTAAAGGCTACACCTTC
TRBD2,TRBV6-2/TRBV6-3,-,19,TRBJ2-7,CASSYSLWTSGGTTYEQYF,TGTGCCAGCAGTTACTCCCTGTGGACTAGCGGGGGGACTACCTACGAGCAGTACTTC
TRBD2,TRBV4-3,-,12,TRBJ2-5,CASSAGRETQYF,TGCGCCAGCAGCGCCGGGAGGGAGACCCAGTACTTC
TRBD1,TRBV11-3,once,14,TRBJ1-3,CASSKGAGGNTIYF,TGTGCCAGCAGCAAGGGGGCTGGCGGAAACACCATATATTTT
-,TRBV18,-,14,TRBJ2-2,CASSPPLNTGELFF,TGTGCCAGCTCACCACCCCTAAACACCGGGGAGCTGTTTTTT